This T cell receptor beta chain was captured in a study of type 1 regulatory T cells. Whole-study context: T-allo10 is a Tr1-enriched, alloantigen-specific CD4 T cell product made in vitro.

The CDR3 has 15 amino acids. CDR1 is MDHEN, CDR2 SYDVKM, per germline. V dropped 1 base and J dropped 6 bases, with 13 bases sitting between them. Overall study findings and caveats: Compared with non-type 1 regulatory T cells, type 1 regulatory T cells showed a more restricted TCR repertoire.

Using its own MiXCR run on the reads, TCRdb lists one record per CDR3 protein. The sample has about 67,000 distinct CDR3 sequences, roughly 49% seen once. Concerning this clonotype itself: Antigen: not known.

Specimen: cultured non-Tr1 T cells, either the whole culture or a sorted T cell fraction (not recorded which). This sequence joins TRBV28 and TRBJ2-1, with a tentative D call TRBD2 (6 bases). The clonotype comes from a human donor in good health. The CDR3 sequence is CASSLYKPGGNEQFF. DNA for the CDR3: TGTGCCAGCAGTTTATATAAACCCGGGGGCAATGAGCAGTTCTTC. The full variable domain, its missing parts supplied by reference TRBV28 and TRBJ2-1, is DVKVTQSSRYLVKRTGEKVFLECVQDMDHENMFWYRQDPGLGLRLIYFSYDVKMKEKGDIPEGYSVSREKKERFSLILESASTNQTSMYLCASSLYKPGGNEQFFGPGTRLTVL.